This passage covers 22 T cell receptor beta chains from one sample sequenced in a study of blood T cells in healthy people across ages. Primed by a sample-barcoded 5' primer and a J-beta primer mix, a second PCR proceeded for about 7 to 11 cycles. From the 5' RACE reads, TCRdb called clonotypes with MiXCR, one entry per CDR3 protein. The table lists approximately 830,000 distinct CDR3 sequences, about 59% of them singletons. Sequencing was done on a sample of blood. The receptor set was obtained from a man aged 25 to 40 in good health.

The chain uses TRBV20-1 and TRBJ2-7; tentatively, D is TRBD1 (5 bases). V lost 2 bases and J lost 1, with 15 bases in between. Germline V lookup: CDR1 DFQATT, CDR2 SNEGSKA (reference sequence). There are 15 residues in the CDR3. CDR3 nucleotides: TGCAGTGCTAGACCACGCCTGACAGCATCCTACGAGCAGTACTTC. It encodes CSARPRLTASYEQYF.

V is TRBV20-1 and J is TRBJ1-6, with D unclear. V shed 3 bases and J shed 12 bases, with 12 bases lying between them. There are 12 residues in the CDR3. Germline-derived CDR1 and CDR2 are DFQATT and SNEGSKA (reference sequence). The CDR3 reads CSARPQPGPLHF. The CDR3 DNA sequence: TGCAGTGCTAGGCCCCAACCGGGACCCCTCCACTTT.

V usage is TRBV29-1 and J usage is TRBJ2-5; 11 bases are shared with TRBD1. CDR1 is SQVTM and CDR2 is ANQGSEA in the germline V gene. This CDR3 is 15 amino acids long. V was pared by 6 bases and J by 1 base, with 7 bases of the junction left unmatched. As DNA, the CDR3 is TGCAGCGTACAGGGACAGGGGGGATTCCAAGAGACCCAGTACTTC. Its protein product is CSVQGQGGFQETQYF.

This sequence joins TRBV7-9 and TRBJ2-4, with D maybe TRBD2 (6 bases). Germline CDR1 is SEHNR and CDR2 is FQNEAQ (reference sequence). V lost 5 bases and J lost 3, with 14 bases in between. The CDR3 loop spans 15 amino acids. This CDR3 reads CASSVGGADKNIQYF. DNA for the CDR3: TGTGCCAGCAGCGTTGGAGGGGCTGACAAAAACATTCAGTACTTC. The complete variable domain, with remaining parts taken from reference TRBV7-9 and TRBJ2-4, reads DTGVSQNPRHKITKRGQNVTFRCDPISEHNRLYWYRQTLGQGPEFLTYFQNEAQLEKSRLLSDRFSAERPKGSFSTLEIQRTEQGDSAMYLCASSVGGADKNIQYFGAGTRLSVL.

The chain recombines TRBV27 with TRBJ2-7; TRBD1 aligns across 9 bases. Germline V lookup: CDR1 MNHEY, CDR2 SMNVEV (reference sequence). J was trimmed by 6 bases and V by 2 bases; bases with no gene match: 8. The CDR3 extends over 15 amino acids. CDR3 region: CASSLTGTGSFEQYF. CDR3 DNA: TGTGCCAGCAGTTTAACCGGGACAGGGAGTTTCGAGCAGTACTTC.

This clonotype was counted once. This sequence joins TRBV6-2 or TRBV6-3 and TRBJ1-2; D uncertain. Germline CDR1 reads MNHEY; CDR2 reads SVGEGT. This CDR3 comprises 13 residues. V was clipped by 6 bases and J by 3 bases, with 11 bases between them. DNA for the CDR3: TGTGCCAGCAGGCCCGACGCTTACTATGGCTACACCTTC. It encodes CASRPDAYYGYTF.

The chain couples TRBV6-2 or TRBV6-3 to TRBJ1-1; D possibly corresponds to TRBD1 (5 bases). Deletions cut 8 bases from V and 11 bases from J, with 24 bases between. CDR3 size: 14 residues. The germline CDR1 and CDR2 sequences are MNHEY and SVGEGT. CDR3 amino acids: CASHQAAGKDWAFF. The CDR3 nucleotides read TGTGCCAGCCATCAGGCGGCAGGGAAGGATTGGGCTTTCTTT.

The V gene is TRBV5-4, the J gene TRBJ2-2; 8 bases are shared with TRBD2. Germline lookup yields CDR1 SGHNT and CDR2 YYREEE (reference sequence). Losses at the gene ends were 3 bases for V and 6 bases for J; bases not matched to a gene: 10. The length of the CDR3 is 16 residues. The CDR3: CASSSGGGFQAGELFF. The CDR3 DNA sequence: TGTGCCAGCAGCTCAGGCGGGGGGTTCCAAGCCGGGGAGCTGTTTTTT.

Comments on this clonotype: The junction departs from the called germline gene at one end, perhaps through a read error. CDR3 amino acids: CVIRGSATNEKLFF. The CDR3 nucleotides are TGTGTCATCAGAGGGAGTGCAACTAATGAAAAACTGTTTTTT. The V call is TRBV10-3, the J call TRBJ1-4; the D is unclear. Per the germline V gene, CDR1 is ENHRY and CDR2 is SYGVKD. The CDR3 runs 14 residues.

The chain has TRBV20-1 and TRBJ2-7, with a tentative D call TRBD1 (6 bases). Germline V gives CDR1 DFQATT, CDR2 SNEGSKA (reference sequence). V was clipped by 1 base and J by 4 bases, with 14 bases between them. This CDR3 comprises 14 residues. The CDR3 region has the DNA TGCAGTGCTAGAGGTTCAGGGGTAGGGTACGAGCAGTACTTC. The encoded protein is CSARGSGVGYEQYF.

The chain employs TRBV10-3 and TRBJ1-2; 8 bases map to TRBD1. Germline V gene data show CDR1 as ENHRY and CDR2 as SYGVKD. This CDR3 has 14 residues. Trimming cost V 4 bases and J 4 bases; bases outside gene matches: 5. The CDR3 DNA follows: TGTGCCATCAGTGGGACAGGGTTTTCCTATGGCTACACCTTC. Protein: CAISGTGFSYGYTF.

The genes are TRBV5-4 and TRBJ1-6; D unresolved. CDR1 is SGHNT, CDR2 YYREEE, per germline (reference sequence). With 1 base removed from V and 8 bases from J, the gap between germline ends came to 13 bases. The CDR3 spans 15 residues. CDR3 DNA sequence: TGTGCCAGCAGCTTGTACCAGCCTGGAGATTCACCCCTCCACTTT. It specifies CASSLYQPGDSPLHF.

V and J are TRBV4-2 and TRBJ2-7; D unresolved. V was cut by 1 base and J by 5 bases, with 9 bases left in between. CDR3 length: 13 amino acids. The germline V gene encodes CDR1 LGHNA and CDR2 YNFKEQ. The CDR3 protein is CASSQVGRDEQYF. In nucleotides, the CDR3 is TGTGCCAGCAGCCAAGTAGGACGGGACGAGCAGTACTTC.

Regarding this clonotype: This clone may be a read error of a much larger clone one base away. This sequence joins TRBV5-1 and TRBJ2-1, with a weak D call TRBD1 (6 bases). TRBJ2-7 explains the end of the DNA better; the J call may be wrong. The CDR3 runs 16 residues. Germline V gene data show CDR1 as SGHRS and CDR2 as YFSETQ. In nucleotides, the CDR3 is TGCGCCAGCAGCTTGGGGGACACCATCTCCTACAATGAGCAGTACTTC. This encodes CASSLGDTISYNEQYF.

This clonotype was recorded only once. This chain connects TRBV27 to TRBJ2-3, with 7 bases matching TRBD2. The CDR3 consists of 15 residues. V lost 3 bases, J lost 3 bases, and 6 bases stayed unmatched. Germline CDR1 reads MNHEY; CDR2 reads SMNVEV (reference sequence). CDR3 amino acids: CASSFGEGGTDTQYF. The DNA for the CDR3 is TGTGCCAGCAGTTTTGGGGAGGGAGGGACAGATACGCAGTATTTT.

This clonotype was counted once. This chain joins TRBV6-5 and TRBJ2-3; TRBD1 agrees at 7 bases. The germline CDR1 and CDR2 sequences are MNHEY and SVGAGI. Trimming removed 2 bases from V and 3 bases from J; junction bases left unmatched: 2. This CDR3 is built from 14 residues. The DNA of the CDR3 is TGTGCCAGCAGTTACGGGACAGAAACAGATACGCAGTATTTT. Translating it yields CASSYGTETDTQYF.

CDR3 DNA: TGTGCCAGCAGTTACCAGGGCCGAGCTACCTGCGAGCAGTACTTC. This translates into CASSYQGRATCEQYF. The rearrangement joins TRBV6-2 or TRBV6-3 to TRBJ2-7, with a weak D call TRBD1 (5 bases). CDR3 size: 15 residues. V dropped 2 bases and J dropped 6 bases, with 17 bases sitting between them. CDR1 is MNHEY, CDR2 SVGEGT, per germline.

The V call is TRBV7-2, the J call TRBJ1-5, with 12 bases lining up with TRBD1. Germline V gene sequence: CDR1 SGHTA, CDR2 FQGNSA. The CDR3 runs 17 residues. V shed 2 bases and J 4 bases; nucleotides not matched to a gene: 6. The DNA of the CDR3 is TGTGCCAGCAGCTTAATAGGGGGACAGGGGGCTAATCAGCCCCAGCATTTT. Protein product: CASSLIGGQGANQPQHF.

The V call is TRBV10-3, the J call TRBJ2-4, with 8 bases fitting TRBD1. The J call may be mistaken, given a closer DNA end match to TRBJ2-7. The CDR3 is 16 residues long. CDR1 is ENHRY, CDR2 SYGVKD, per germline. CDR3 residues: CAISDRWDRRTDEQYF. DNA of the CDR3: TGTGCCATCAGTGACCGCTGGGACAGGAGAACTGACGAGCAGTACTTC.

This rearrangement joins TRBV9 to TRBJ2-1; 8 nucleotides agree with TRBD1. CDR1 is SGDLS and CDR2 is YYNGEE in the germline V gene. Trimming took 3 bases from V and 4 from J; bases not matched to a gene: 12. This CDR3 is 17 amino acids long. The CDR3 coding sequence is TGTGCCAGCAGCGCCGGAAACCACAGGGGGTCTTACAATGAGCAGTTCTTC. This translates into CASSAGNHRGSYNEQFF.

This rearrangement joins TRBV12-3 or TRBV12-4 to TRBJ1-5, with D possibly matching TRBD1 (5 bases). The CDR3 runs 12 residues. V was cut by 6 bases and J by 5 bases, with 8 bases left in between. CDR3 bases: TGTGCCAGCAGACCGGGGGATCAGCCCCAGCATTTT. This encodes CASRPGDQPQHF.

V and J are TRBV5-1 and TRBJ2-7, with a possible D match to TRBD1 (6 bases). V lost 1 base and J 5 bases, leaving 10 bases between the germline ends. Germline loops: CDR1 SGHRS, CDR2 YFSETQ. The CDR3 runs to 13 residues. The CDR3 region is CASSLSTGHEQYF. The CDR3 nucleotides are TGCGCCAGCAGCTTGTCGACAGGCCACGAGCAGTACTTC.